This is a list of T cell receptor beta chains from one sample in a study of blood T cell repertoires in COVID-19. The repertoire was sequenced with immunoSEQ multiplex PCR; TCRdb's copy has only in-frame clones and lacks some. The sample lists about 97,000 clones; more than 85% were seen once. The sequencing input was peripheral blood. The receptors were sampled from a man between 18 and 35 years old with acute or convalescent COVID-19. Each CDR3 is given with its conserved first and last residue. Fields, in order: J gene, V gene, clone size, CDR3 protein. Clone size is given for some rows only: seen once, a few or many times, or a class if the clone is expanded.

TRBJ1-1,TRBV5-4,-,CASSFDILNTEAFF
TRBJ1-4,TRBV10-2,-,CASSESKEEKLFF
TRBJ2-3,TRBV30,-,CAWGTGTGDGTDTQYF
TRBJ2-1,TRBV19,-,CASSIGLAGGRLYNEQFF
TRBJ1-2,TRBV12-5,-,CASGTEQGAHGYTF
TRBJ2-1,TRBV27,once,CASSLPDRHNEQFF
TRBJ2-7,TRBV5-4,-,CASSHGTGDRVYEQYF
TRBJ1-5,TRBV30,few,CAWKRQGAGNQPQHF
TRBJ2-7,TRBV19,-,CASSIVGLAGARGKQYF
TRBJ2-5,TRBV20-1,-,CSARERETQYF
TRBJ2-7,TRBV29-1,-,CSVGLRGEQYF